Shown below are 25 T cell receptor beta chains from a single sample sequenced in a study of tumor T cells in aggressive B-cell lymphoma. The data were produced by immunoSEQ multiplex PCR, yet TCRdb's version contains in-frame clones alone and is incomplete. The table includes about 10,000 clones, 80% to 95% detected once. The sequencing input was tumor tissue. The receptors derive from an adult with diffuse large B cell lymphoma.

The CDR3 DNA reads TGTGCCAGCAGGAAAACCGCCGGGGGAACTAATGAAAAACTGTTTTTT. It specifies CASRKTAGGTNEKLFF. V is TRBV2 and J is TRBJ1-4; a possible D gene is TRBD1 (5 bases). This CDR3 comprises 16 residues. In germline, CDR1 is SNHLY, CDR2 FYNNEI. V was cut by 6 bases and J by 1 base, with 15 bases left in between.

The chain combines TRBV2 with TRBJ1-2; D possibly corresponds to TRBD1 (5 bases). This CDR3 contains 14 residues. Germline lookup yields CDR1 SNHLY and CDR2 FYNNEI. Deletions cut 3 bases from V and 4 bases from J, with 12 bases between. CDR3 in amino acids: CASSDFDSSYGYTF. The CDR3 bases are TGTGCCAGCAGTGATTTCGACAGTAGCTATGGCTACACCTTC.

The chain joins TRBV11-2 to TRBJ1-2, with a tentative D call TRBD1 (5 bases). Per germline, CDR1 SGHAT and CDR2 FQNNGV. The CDR3 consists of 17 residues. The germline V and J ends were trimmed by 5 bases and 4 bases, with 23 bases remaining between them. The DNA of the CDR3 is TGTGCCAGCAGCCAGGGATTAGCAAGCAGAAAGACCTATGGCTACACCTTC. Encoded protein: CASSQGLASRKTYGYTF.

CDR3 nucleotides: TGTGCCAGCAGTACGACTGAGGGTGGGACCCAGTACTTC. This sequence encodes CASSTTEGGTQYF. J is TRBJ2-5 and V is TRBV6-6, with a weak D call TRBD2 (5 bases). V lost 5 bases and J 7 bases, leaving 14 bases between the germline ends. There are 13 residues in the CDR3. Germline assignment: CDR1 MNHNY and CDR2 SVGAGI (reference sequence).

This rearrangement joins TRBV28 to TRBJ1-2; perhaps TRBD1 as D (5 bases). CDR3 length: 13 residues. Germline lookup yields CDR1 MDHEN and CDR2 SYDVKM. Trimming removed 6 bases at V and 4 bases at J, with 12 bases between. DNA for the CDR3: TGTGCCAGCAGCCTGGAGGGGCCCTATGGCTACACCTTC. Translating gives CASSLEGPYGYTF.

This clone occurred once. The CDR3 DNA reads TGTGCCAGCAGCGTAGTAGACTCTGGAAACACCATATATTTT. This codes for CASSVVDSGNTIYF. The chain has TRBV9 and TRBJ1-3; D is ambiguous. CDR1 and CDR2 from the germline V gene are SGDLS and YYNGEE. Trimming took 0 bases from V and 0 from J, leaving 4 bases between them. The CDR3 extends over 14 amino acids.

V gene TRBV4-1 combines with J gene TRBJ2-1, with a possible D match to TRBD2 (5 bases). Germline assignment: CDR1 MGHRA and CDR2 YSYEKL. The CDR3 spans 17 residues. The germline V and J ends were trimmed by 2 bases and 0 bases, with 14 bases remaining between them. The CDR3 sequence: CASSQSSGKSSYNEQFF. The CDR3 DNA reads as TGCGCCAGCAGCCAATCTTCGGGGAAGAGCTCCTACAATGAGCAGTTCTTC.

The chain carries TRBV7-2 and TRBJ2-1, with D hard to call. Germline loops: CDR1 SGHTA, CDR2 FQGNSA. CDR3 size: 14 residues. Deletions cut 2 bases from V and 2 bases from J, with 7 bases between. The CDR3 coding sequence is TGTGCCAGCAGCTTAACAGCTACCTACAATGAGCAGTTCTTC. Its translation is CASSLTATYNEQFF.

In nucleotides, the CDR3 is TGTGCCAGCAGTCCCCGGGGGGGCACTGAAGCTTTCTTT. Amino acids: CASSPRGGTEAFF. This chain joins TRBV6-5 and TRBJ1-1, with D tentatively TRBD1 (5 bases). CDR1 and CDR2 (germline): MNHEY, SVGAGI. V dropped 5 bases and J dropped 4 bases, with 11 bases sitting between them. This CDR3 has 13 amino acids.

V gene TRBV27 combines with J gene TRBJ1-5; the match to TRBD1 covers 7 bases. CDR1 and CDR2 (germline): MNHEY, SMNVEV (reference sequence). CDR3 length: 18 amino acids. Trimming cost V 5 bases and J 5 bases; bases outside gene matches: 18. The DNA for the CDR3 is TGTGCCAGCAGTCCTCAGGGGGGCCCTAAGGGGTGGGATCAGCCCCAGCATTTT. Translated: CASSPQGGPKGWDQPQHF.

V gene TRBV5-5 combines with J gene TRBJ1-1; D uncertain. The germline V and J ends were trimmed by 4 bases and 2 bases, with 12 bases remaining between them. The CDR3 is made up of 14 amino acids. Germline lookup yields CDR1 SGHKS and CDR2 YYEKEE (reference sequence). CDR3 sequence (DNA): TGTGCCAGCAGCCGAGCGGTGACAAACACTGAAGCTTTCTTT. Translating gives CASSRAVTNTEAFF.

This clone was seen only once. V usage is TRBV21-1 and J usage is TRBJ2-7; no check of the table's D call, TRBD1, against the DNA was made. TRBV21-1 is assigned pseudogene status. The CDR3 loop spans 19 amino acids. The CDR3 region has the DNA TGTGCCAGCAGCAAAGCCCAACTTAATCGACAGTGGACCCGCTACGAGCAGTACTTC. This codes for CASSKAQLNRQWTRYEQYF.

The gene calls are TRBV6-5 and TRBJ1-1, with 7 bases fitting TRBD1. Germline V CDR1 and CDR2: MNHEY, SVGAGI. The J segment lost 0 bases and the V segment lost 4 bases, leaving 8 bases of the junction unmatched. This CDR3 is built from 16 residues. This CDR3 is CASSSGTAYMNTEAFF. The CDR3 DNA is TGTGCCAGCAGTTCTGGGACAGCCTATATGAACACTGAAGCTTTCTTT.

The chain joins TRBV25-1 to TRBJ2-5, with 8 bases fitting TRBD2. V was clipped by 1 base and J by 5 bases; unmatched bases: 9. The CDR3 spans 16 residues. The germline V gene encodes CDR1 MGHDK and CDR2 SYGVNS. CDR3 region: CASSEWDGGAGETQYF. CDR3 nucleotides: TGTGCCAGCAGTGAATGGGACGGGGGGGCCGGGGAGACCCAGTACTTC.

As to this clone: Other DNA sequences in this specimen translate into the identical CDR3. The chain combines TRBV7-3 with TRBJ2-7; D not resolved. V was trimmed by 2 bases and J by 0 bases, leaving 11 bases between them. The CDR3 extends over 15 amino acids. Germline values: CDR1 SGHTA, CDR2 FQGTGA. CDR3 nucleotides: TGTGCCAGCAGCTTAGAGGTTGTCAGCTCCTACGAGCAGTACTTC. Translated, it gives CASSLEVVSSYEQYF.

V usage is TRBV9 and J usage is TRBJ2-5, with 9 bases fitting TRBD1. V shed 3 bases and J 4 bases; nucleotides not matched to a gene: 7. The length of the CDR3 is 15 residues. The germline V gene has CDR1 SGDLS and CDR2 YYNGEE. Written as DNA, the CDR3 is TGTGCCAGCAGCGCCCGGGACAGGGAGGTAGAGACCCAGTACTTC. It codes for CASSARDREVETQYF.

This sequence joins TRBV6-5 and TRBJ2-1; TRBD2 aligns across 11 bases. The CDR3 sequence is 14 residues long. The V segment lost 4 bases and the J segment 15 bases; nucleotides outside the gene matches: 11. Germline V CDR1 and CDR2: MNHEY, SVGAGI. CDR3 coding DNA: TGTGCCAGCAGTTCAATTAGCGGGGGGGCAGAAAGGTTCTTC. The encoded protein is CASSSISGGAERFF.

The CDR3 is CSVLRQGNYGYTF. The CDR3 DNA follows: TGCAGCGTATTACGACAGGGTAACTATGGCTACACCTTC. The chain has TRBV29-1 and TRBJ1-2; 7 nucleotides line up with TRBD1. This CDR3 comprises 13 residues. J was trimmed by 1 base and V by 6 bases; bases with no gene match: 5. Germline V gene sequence: CDR1 SQVTM, CDR2 ANQGSEA.

In its sample, this clone was seen once. The V gene is TRBV7-9, the J gene TRBJ2-5, with 7 positions matching TRBD2. Losses at the gene ends were 5 bases for V and 5 bases for J; bases not matched to a gene: 11. The CDR3 covers 15 residues. CDR1 is SEHNR and CDR2 is FQNEAQ in the germline V gene (reference sequence). As DNA, the CDR3 is TGTGCCAGCAGCCGCCCCGCTAGCGGTGGGGAGACCCAGTACTTC. This translates into CASSRPASGGETQYF.

The CDR3 DNA reads TGCGCCAGCAGCCCCAGTACAGGGGGCTTGGGCACTGAAGCTTTCTTT. This sequence encodes CASSPSTGGLGTEAFF. This sequence joins TRBV5-1 and TRBJ1-1; 9 nucleotides match TRBD1. CDR1 and CDR2 (germline): SGHRS, YFSETQ. V lost 4 bases, J lost 4 bases, and 11 bases stayed unmatched. The CDR3 loop spans 16 amino acids.

The J gene is TRBJ1-1, the V gene TRBV27; D is undetermined. The CDR3 has 15 amino acids. Germline V gives CDR1 MNHEY, CDR2 SMNVEV (reference sequence). V dropped 0 bases and J dropped 6 bases, with 14 bases sitting between them. CDR3 residues: CASSLSSGGVAEAFF. DNA for the CDR3: TGTGCCAGCAGTTTATCATCGGGAGGAGTGGCTGAAGCTTTCTTT.

This rearrangement joins TRBV7-8 to TRBJ1-5; 8 bases are a match to TRBD1. CDR3 length: 17 residues. CDR1 is SGHVS and CDR2 is FQNEAQ in the germline V gene. J gave up 0 bases and V 6 bases, and 10 bases lay outside the gene matches. The DNA for the CDR3 is TGTGCCAGCAGGCCAGGGGGCGGGGGTTATAGCAATCAGCCCCAGCATTTT. This gives the protein CASRPGGGGYSNQPQHF.

The chain couples TRBV13 to TRBJ2-3, with 15 bases that match TRBD2. Germline CDR1 and CDR2: PRHDT and FYEKMQ (reference sequence). The CDR3 covers 16 residues. Trimming took 4 bases from V and 4 from J; bases not matched to a gene: 3. CDR3 amino acids: CASSSGLAGGADTQYF. CDR3 coding DNA: TGTGCCAGCAGCTCTGGACTAGCGGGAGGGGCAGATACGCAGTATTTT.

V usage is TRBV12-5 and J usage is TRBJ2-3; D perhaps matches TRBD2 (5 bases). Per germline, CDR1 LGHNT and CDR2 FRNRAP. The length of the CDR3 is 15 residues. Trimming pared 7 bases from V and 0 bases from J, leaving 14 bases between. In DNA form, the CDR3 reads TGTGCTAGTGTGGACCCCGGGATCAGCACAGATACGCAGTATTTT. Its protein product is CASVDPGISTDTQYF.

The chain links TRBV4-1 to TRBJ2-7, with a tentative D call TRBD2 (6 bases). Germline V lookup: CDR1 MGHRA, CDR2 YSYEKL. This CDR3 region has 15 residues. V shed 2 bases and J shed 3 bases, with 14 bases lying between them. CDR3 sequence: CASSQSPGANYEQYF. The DNA for the CDR3 is TGCGCCAGCAGCCAATCCCCGGGAGCGAACTACGAGCAGTACTTC.